This T cell receptor (beta chain) was identified in a study of T-cell reconstitution after alpha-beta-depleted transplantation in children. Study-level findings and limits: T-cell counts and diversity were attributed mostly to newly produced T cells one year after transplant. Surviving recipient T cells and intrathymic progenitors accounted for some patients' high TCRbeta diversity at day 60. Several hundred expanded graft clones reportedly supplied alpha-beta T cells about two months after transplant.

This clonotype occurred a few times. The antigen is undetermined. An end of the junction does not agree with germline; a read error may underlie this. The CDR3 is 11 amino acids. Looked up from germline, CDR1 is SNHLY and CDR2 is FYNNEI. Unique molecular identifiers featured in how the TCRbeta library was prepared. A single record per CDR3 protein comes from TCRdb applying MiXCR to the PCR reads. The table lists about 980,000 distinct CDR3 sequences, under 30% of them singletons. V gene TRBV2 combines with J gene TRBJ2-7; D remains unclear. The TCR comes from a boy under two years old who had a stem cell transplant for SCID, so the T cells may come from the graft donor. The sequenced sample was PBMCs, mostly from graft donor cells, obtained 360 days after TCRalphabeta/CD19-depleted stem cell transplant. CDR3 protein: CATSPLYEQYF. As DNA, the CDR3 is TGTGCCACCAGTCCCCTCTACGAGCAGTACTTC.